This T cell receptor beta chain was observed in a study of CXCR3-negative and CXCR3-positive naive CD8 T cells. Looking at the study overall: Around 140 million TRB reads were obtained overall (about 1.5 +/- 0.3 million per library).

About this clonotype: Its antigen is as yet unknown.

UMI-tagged TRB cDNA libraries were built via 5' RACE. TCRdb re-called the 5' RACE reads; every CDR3 protein appears as one record, without DNA. The sample totals 7,000 to 7,500 distinct CDR3 sequences. Study findings and constraints: High diversity, comparable across both naive subsets, contrasted with much lower diversity in memory CD8+ cells. Hydrophobicity was higher for TRB CDR3s found in CXCR3-positive naive cells than in CXCR3-negative naive cells.

The CDR3 runs to 15 residues. The germline V gene has CDR1 SGHTA and CDR2 FQGTGA. The sorting of each CD8+ T cell subset was done in triplicate, at roughly 300,000 cells each. The CD45RO-CCR7+CD27+CD95- phenotype denoted naive CD8+ T cells. The sequence was collected from a human donor in good health. Some clones in this sample may be carry-over from other donors' samples. The genes are TRBV7-3 and TRBJ2-5; TCRdb gives TRBD2 as the D gene, but with no DNA this cannot be confirmed. The sequenced sample was naive CXCR3+ CD8+ T cells from blood. Subset: CD45RO-CCR7+CD27+CD95- naive CD8+ T cells expressing CXCR3 (TNR3+). The CDR3 loop reads CASSAVAGAKDTQYF.